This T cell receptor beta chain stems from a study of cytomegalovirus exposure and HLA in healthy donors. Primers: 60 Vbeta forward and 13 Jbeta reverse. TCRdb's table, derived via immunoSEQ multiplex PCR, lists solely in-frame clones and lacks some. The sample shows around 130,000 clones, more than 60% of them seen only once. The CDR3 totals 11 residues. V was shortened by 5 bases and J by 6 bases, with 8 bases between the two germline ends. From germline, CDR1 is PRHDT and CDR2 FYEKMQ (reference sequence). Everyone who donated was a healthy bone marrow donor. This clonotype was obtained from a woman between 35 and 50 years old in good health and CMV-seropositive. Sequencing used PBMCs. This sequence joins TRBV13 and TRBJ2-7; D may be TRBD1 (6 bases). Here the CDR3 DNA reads TGTGCCAGCAGCCAGGGGACCGAGCAGTACTTC. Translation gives CASSQGTEQYF.